The source of this T cell receptor beta chain is a study of identical twins. Study results and caveats: Findings came from cross-sectional statistics, without long-term follow-up of donors. Modelling underestimated the level of out-of-frame TCR alpha sharing observed in monozygotic twins.

Template switching, a step in the protocol, added a universal primer site, and cDNA carried unique molecular identifiers. Each CDR3 protein is one row after TCRdb ran MiXCR on the 5' RACE reads. Found here are roughly 1.6 million distinct CDR3 sequences, about 32% of them singletons; the top ten hold about 0.27%. The ends were cut back, 3 bases at V and 4 bases at J, with 14 bases in the middle. The CDR3 consists of 15 residues. From germline, CDR1 is SGHRS and CDR2 YFSETQ. This clonotype was detected only a few times. As yet, its antigen is unknown. The sequencing input was cord blood. The chain combines TRBV5-1 with TRBJ2-1; D is possibly TRBD1 (6 bases). The TCR originated in a newborn girl in good health. CDR3 sequence reads: CASSSWAGDYNEQFF. The DNA of the CDR3 is TGCGCCAGCAGCTCGTGGGCAGGGGATTACAATGAGCAGTTCTTC.